These T cell receptor beta chains were read from a single sample in a study of blood T cell repertoires in COVID-19. Generated by immunoSEQ multiplex PCR, the TCRdb table keeps only in-frame clones and is missing some. In the table there are 300,000 to 350,000 clones, roughly 89% of which are singletons. Sequencing was carried out using PBMCs or T cells enriched from blood (not recorded which). The receptors were gathered from a woman aged 18-35 years who had recovered from COVID-19. The CDR3 runs from the conserved cysteine through the conserved F or W. The order of the fields is CDR3 DNA, CDR3 protein, clone size, J gene, D gene, V gene. A D gene is named only where the DNA matches it firmly. Clone size is stated in some rows and not others, as once, few, many or a class when expanded.

TGTGCCATCAGAGACGACAGAGACACTGAAGCTTTCTTT	CAIRDDRDTEAFF	few	TRBJ1-1	-	TRBV10-3
TGTGCCAGCTCGCCTACGGGACTCAGGACCTCCTACGAGCAGTACTTC	CASSPTGLRTSYEQYF	-	TRBJ2-7	-	TRBV18
TGCAGCGTTGAAGTGGACTACAACAATGAGCAGTTCTTC	CSVEVDYNNEQFF	-	TRBJ2-1	-	TRBV29-1
TGTGCCAGCAGCTCCCGGCGGGGAGGACTAGGAGGGGAGACCCAGTACTTC	CASSSRRGGLGGETQYF	-	TRBJ2-5	TRBD2	TRBV11-3
TGTGCCAGCAGCCCCAGGGAAGCTTTCTTT	CASSPREAFF	-	TRBJ1-1	-	TRBV6-5
TGTGCCAGCGGGTCAGGGTCTAATGAAAAACTGTTTTTT	CASGSGSNEKLFF	-	TRBJ1-4	-	TRBV28
TGTGCCATCAGGGACAGGGGAGGTGGAAACACCATATATTTT	CAIRDRGGGNTIYF	-	TRBJ1-3	TRBD1	TRBV10-3
TGTGCCAGCAGTCCCAATTTGGCGGGCCGGGAAAAACTGTTTTTT	CASSPNLAGREKLFF	-	TRBJ1-4	-	TRBV6-2/TRBV6-3
TGTGCCAGCAGGGGCGGGACTAGCGGGTACAATGAGCAGTTCTTC	CASRGGTSGYNEQFF	-	TRBJ2-1	TRBD2	TRBV27
TGTGCCAGCAGCACCAGTTACGGGGCCTACAATGAGCAGTTCTTC	CASSTSYGAYNEQFF	-	TRBJ2-1	-	TRBV7-2
TGTGCCAGCAGTTACCGGGGTGGCGGCTATGGCTACACCTTC	CASSYRGGGYGYTF	-	TRBJ1-2	-	TRBV6-2/TRBV6-3